A single sample is the source of the 18 T cell receptor beta chains below, sequenced in a study of shared clonotypes between healthy human individuals. Method: immunoSEQ multiplex PCR; TCRdb's copy keeps in-frame clones and lacks some. The sample has 550,000 to 800,000 clones, about 74% seen once. The sample was memory CD4+ T cells sorted from blood. Subset specified: CD45RA-negative fraction. All receptors come from a woman aged 25 to 39 in good health.

This chain links TRBV5-5 with TRBJ1-1; D might be TRBD1 (6 bases). Per the germline V gene, CDR1 is SGHKS and CDR2 is YYEKEE (reference sequence). CDR3 length: 12 amino acids. The V gene lost 5 bases and the J gene lost 8 bases, with 13 bases spanning the gap. Written as DNA, the CDR3 is TGTGCCAGCAGGGGACAACTACGGGAAGCTTTCTTT. Its protein product is CASRGQLREAFF.

Notes on this clone: Since a much larger clone is just one base distant, this may be a read error. The chain recombines TRBV28 with TRBJ1-2; D remains ambiguous. The CDR3 extends over 14 amino acids. The V and J ends lost 6 bases and 0 bases respectively, with 11 bases between them. The germline V gene has CDR1 MDHEN and CDR2 SYDVKM. CDR3 DNA: TGTGCCAGCAGGTCGAGCGCTGCTAACTATGGCTACACCTTC. Amino acids: CASRSSAANYGYTF.

The DNA for the CDR3 is TGCGCCAGCAGCCAAGGGGGCCTGACGGACTACGAGCAGTACTTC. Its translation is CASSQGGLTDYEQYF. The J gene is TRBJ2-5, the V gene TRBV4-1, with D possibly matching TRBD1 (5 bases). The J call may be in error: the DNA end matches TRBJ2-7 better. Germline V gives CDR1 MGHRA, CDR2 YSYEKL. The CDR3 runs 15 residues.

V is TRBV11-2 and J is TRBJ2-1; 16 bases agree with TRBD2. The CDR3 covers 17 residues. Germline V lookup: CDR1 SGHAT, CDR2 FQNNGV. Unmatched junction bases numbered 6, after V lost 5 bases and J lost 5 bases. Written as DNA, the CDR3 is TGTGCCAGCAGCCCCACGGGACTAGCGGGAGGGCACAATGAGCAGTTCTTC. This codes for CASSPTGLAGGHNEQFF. Combining the CDR3 with reference TRBV11-2 and TRBJ2-1 gives the whole variable domain EAGVAQSPRYKIIEKRQSVAFWCNPISGHATLYWYQQILGQGPKLLIQFQNNGVVDDSQLPKDRFSAERLKGVDSTLKIQPAKLEDSAVYLCASSPTGLAGGHNEQFFGPGTRLTVL.

The chain has TRBV6-6 and TRBJ2-7; TRBD2 might be the D (6 bases). Germline V lookup: CDR1 MNHNY, CDR2 SVGAGI (reference sequence). V lost 0 bases and J 6 bases, leaving 18 bases between the germline ends. This CDR3 region has 16 residues. CDR3 coding DNA: TGTGCCAGCAGTTACTCGAGTACGGGAGATCCCCTCGAGCAGTACTTC. Residues: CASSYSSTGDPLEQYF.

The genes are TRBV7-2 and TRBJ2-1, with D possibly TRBD2 on 6 matching bases. Germline CDR1 and CDR2: SGHTA and FQGNSA. V was pared by 6 bases and J by 7 bases, with 22 bases between. This CDR3 comprises 16 residues. The CDR3 region is CASRGWGVPIRNEQFF. The CDR3 nucleotides are TGTGCCAGCAGAGGATGGGGGGTCCCCATACGGAATGAGCAGTTCTTC.

This clone was observed a single time. The chain recombines TRBV2 with TRBJ1-2; a weak D match, TRBD1 (6 bases). CDR1 is SNHLY, CDR2 FYNNEI, per germline. Trimming shortened V by 6 bases and J by 4 bases, and 12 bases separated the two germline ends. This CDR3 has 13 amino acids. The CDR3 nucleotides are TGTGCCAGCAGGACGGGACAAATCTATGGCTACACCTTC. This codes for CASRTGQIYGYTF.

CDR3 nucleotide sequence: TGTGCTAGTGCCCCTCGGGGTAGCTTTGCCTACAATGAGCAGTTCTTC. Its translation is CASAPRGSFAYNEQFF. The V gene is TRBV12-5, the J gene TRBJ2-1; TRBD2 is a possible D gene (5 bases). Germline CDR1 and CDR2: LGHNT and FRNRAP. The CDR3 is 16 amino acids. V was trimmed by 7 bases and J by 2 bases, leaving 18 bases between them.

This clone was detected ten times or more. The genes are TRBV7-2 and TRBJ2-5, with no clear D. CDR1 is SGHTA and CDR2 is FQGNSA in the germline V gene. The CDR3 contains 13 residues. V was clipped by 6 bases and J by 7 bases, with 15 bases between them. CDR3 loop: CASSSQILGTQYF. The DNA for the CDR3 is TGTGCCAGCAGTTCACAGATCCTTGGGACCCAGTACTTC.

V usage is TRBV18 and J usage is TRBJ2-1; possible D gene TRBD1, 6 bases. The CDR3 is 14 residues long. The V gene lost 5 bases and the J gene lost 7 bases, with 15 bases spanning the gap. Germline CDR1 and CDR2: KGHSH and LQKENI. CDR3 sequence (DNA): TGTGCCAGCTCAGTGGGGGCCGGGTATAATGAGCAGTTCTTC. Translating gives CASSVGAGYNEQFF.

This clone was recorded a few times. CDR3 amino acids: CASKDRTGGGELFF. The CDR3, as DNA: TGTGCCAGCAAAGACAGGACAGGAGGCGGGGAGCTGTTTTTT. This chain links TRBV27 with TRBJ2-2; 7 nucleotides match TRBD1. The J segment lost 7 bases and the V segment lost 7 bases, leaving 9 bases of the junction unmatched. The CDR3 consists of 14 residues. Per germline, CDR1 MNHEY and CDR2 SMNVEV (reference sequence).

This clone occurred once. The genes are TRBV19 and TRBJ1-2, with D perhaps matching TRBD1 (5 bases). Between the trimmed V and J ends, which lost 3 bases and 8 bases, there was a span of 16 bases. This CDR3 has 14 residues. CDR1 LNHDA and CDR2 SQIVND come from the germline V gene (reference sequence). CDR3 DNA sequence: TGTGCCAGTAGTATTTCTGGCAGGGCGGGGGGCTACACCTTC. Its protein product is CASSISGRAGGYTF.

This clone was observed once. The chain joins TRBV11-2 to TRBJ1-4; 7 nucleotides line up with TRBD1. Unmatched junction bases numbered 12, after V lost 3 bases and J lost 11 bases. Germline V lookup: CDR1 SGHAT, CDR2 FQNNGV. CDR3 length: 15 amino acids. This CDR3 reads CASSLSDRHDGKLFF. The CDR3 coding sequence is TGTGCCAGCAGCTTGTCGGACAGGCACGATGGGAAACTGTTTTTT.

This clone has just one count. V usage is TRBV7-2 and J usage is TRBJ2-5, with 7 bases identical to TRBD1. After removal of 5 bases from V and 4 bases from J, the junction contained 7 bases not matched to a gene. Per germline, CDR1 SGHTA and CDR2 FQGNSA. This CDR3 has 14 amino acids. The CDR3 nucleotides read TGTGCCAGCAGCCCGGACAGGACAATAGAGACCCAGTACTTC. Amino acids: CASSPDRTIETQYF.

The chain employs TRBV7-9 and TRBJ2-7; D uncertain. The germline CDR1 and CDR2 sequences are SEHNR and FQNEAQ (reference sequence). The CDR3 totals 12 residues. V lost 2 bases and J lost 5, with 7 bases in between. In nucleotides, the CDR3 is TGTGCCAGCAGCTTAAGTTGGGACGAGCAGTACTTC. Amino acid sequence: CASSLSWDEQYF. Complete variable domain (other parts from reference TRBV7-9 and TRBJ2-7): DTGVSQNPRHKITKRGQNVTFRCDPISEHNRLYWYRQTLGQGPEFLTYFQNEAQLEKSRLLSDRFSAERPKGSFSTLEIQRTEQGDSAMYLCASSLSWDEQYFGPGTRLTVT.

The rearrangement uses TRBV28 and TRBJ1-5; D gene uncertain. This CDR3 is built from 12 residues. The germline V and J ends were trimmed by 3 bases and 6 bases, with 6 bases remaining between them. From germline, CDR1 is MDHEN and CDR2 SYDVKM. CDR3 DNA: TGTGCCAGCAGTTTTGTATCTCAGCCCCAGCATTTT. Translation: CASSFVSQPQHF.

The gene calls are TRBV19 and TRBJ1-2, with TRBD1 as a possible D gene (6 bases). This CDR3 comprises 13 residues. The germline V and J ends were trimmed by 7 bases and 6 bases, with 15 bases remaining between them. Germline V gives CDR1 LNHDA, CDR2 SQIVND (reference sequence). The CDR3 nucleotides are TGTGCCAGTACCCCGACAGGCTTTAATGGCTACACCTTC. This encodes CASTPTGFNGYTF.

In its sample, this clone was seen once. This CDR3 is also generated by other DNA sequences in the sample. The chain has TRBV5-1 and TRBJ2-1; 11 nucleotides line up with TRBD2. The junction had 6 bases not matched to a gene; V was cut back by 4 bases and J by 9 bases. The CDR3 totals 14 residues. Germline values: CDR1 SGHRS, CDR2 YFSETQ. DNA of the CDR3: TGCGCCAGCAGCCCCGGGACTAGCGGAGGTGAGCAGTTCTTC. Its protein product is CASSPGTSGGEQFF.